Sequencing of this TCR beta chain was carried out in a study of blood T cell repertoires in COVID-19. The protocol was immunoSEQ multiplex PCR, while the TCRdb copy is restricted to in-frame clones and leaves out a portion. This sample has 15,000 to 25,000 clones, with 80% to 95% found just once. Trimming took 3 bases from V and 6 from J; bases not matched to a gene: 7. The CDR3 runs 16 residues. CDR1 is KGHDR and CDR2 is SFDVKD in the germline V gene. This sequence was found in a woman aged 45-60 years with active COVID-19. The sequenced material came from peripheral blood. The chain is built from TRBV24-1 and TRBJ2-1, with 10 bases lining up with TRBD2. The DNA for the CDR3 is TGTGCCACCAGTGATACCCTAGCGGGAGCCCGCAATGAGCAGTTCTTC. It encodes CATSDTLAGARNEQFF.